This TCR beta chain was recorded in a study of cytomegalovirus exposure and HLA in healthy donors. CDR1 and CDR2 from the germline V gene are LNHDA and SQIVND (reference sequence). Trimming at V came to 1 base and at J to 4 bases, leaving 17 bases not matched to a gene. The CDR3 covers 20 residues. PCR employed 60 Vbeta and 13 Jbeta primers. Repertoires were generated with immunoSEQ multiplex PCR, while TCRdb's copy carries only in-frame clones and drops some. The profile shows 85,000 to 100,000 clones, about 78% of them singletons. This chain joins TRBV19 and TRBJ2-5, with 11 bases matching TRBD1. The receptor was derived from a man aged 40-49 years in good health and CMV-seronegative. The sequenced sample consisted of PBMCs. CDR3 protein: CASSIAPGQGAAKRRETQYF. DNA for the CDR3: TGTGCCAGTAGTATAGCCCCCGGACAGGGGGCAGCGAAACGACGAGAGACCCAGTACTTC.